This T cell receptor beta chain was recovered during a study of T cells after yellow fever vaccination. Whole-study context: The fractions with low cell numbers were processed using SMART-Seq v4 Ultra Low Input.

This clonotype showed up many times. One entry per CDR3 protein results from TCRdb running MiXCR on the 5' RACE reads. This sample has about 75,000 distinct CDR3 sequences, with about 7.3% found just once. Trimming removed 4 bases from V and 4 bases from J, with 6 bases in between. Germline V gene lookup returns CDR1 LGHNA and CDR2 YNFKEQ. CDR3 length: 12 amino acids. This specimen was CD8+ T cells sorted from PBMCs, taken roughly 10 days after the first yellow fever vaccination. The receptor was derived from a man between 18 and 35 years old who received the YFV17D yellow fever vaccine. V usage is TRBV4-2 and J usage is TRBJ2-3, with D perhaps matching TRBD2 (5 bases). In nucleotides, the CDR3 is TGTGCCAGCAGCCTAGCGTCAGATACGCAGTATTTT. Amino acids: CASSLASDTQYF.